The present TCR beta chain was sequenced within a study of CD8+ T cells in alopecia areata. Study background: The study gave treated patients oral tofacitinib at 5 to 10 mg twice daily.

CDR1 is SGHRS, CDR2 YFSETQ, per germline. This CDR3 comprises 15 residues. V gave up 0 bases and J gave up 0 bases, with 9 bases separating them. Once RNA had been extracted, it was reverse transcribed into cDNA to act as the sequencing template. The table came from immunoSEQ multiplex PCR; TCRdb's copy has only in-frame clones and leaves some out. The data contain fewer than 250,000 clones, around three fifths of them singletons. Sequencing was performed on CD4+ T cells sorted from blood, taken at week 0. The receptor was isolated from a human donor with alopecia areata. The V call is TRBV5-1, the J call TRBJ1-1; D remains ambiguous. The chain's CDR3 is CASSLVMAVNTEAFF. CDR3 bases: TGCGCCAGCAGCTTGGTCATGGCGGTGAACACTGAAGCTTTCTTT.